What follows describes a single TCR beta chain. Its target is not known. The entry originates in a study of identifying expanded T cells in peripheral blood. Study results and limitations: Technical replicates showed about 1.1 changed clones; about two weeks about 16.4; four weeks 19. Across healthy donors, higher total template counts meant significantly greater approximately two-week count variance.

Sequencing was performed with immunoSEQ multiplex PCR; in TCRdb, only in-frame clones are kept and a portion is missing. The data show approximately 100,000 clones, roughly 86% seen once. Trimming left V 3 bases short and J 1 base short, with 11 bases between. Germline V gene data show CDR1 as MRHNA and CDR2 as SNTAGT. The CDR3 has 15 residues. Collection occurred without any documented infections or immune events in donors. This clonotype was sampled from a person aged 18 to 70 in good health. The material sequenced was blood. The chain employs TRBV6-4 and TRBJ2-3, with D unclear. CDR3 sequence reads: CASSETPTGTDTQYF. DNA of the CDR3: TGTGCCAGCAGTGAAACCCCTACGGGCACAGATACGCAGTATTTT.